These 13 T cell receptor beta chains share one sample of origin, sequenced in a study of OX40 agonist ivuxolimab in advanced cancers. Libraries were prepared by immunoSEQ multiplex PCR; TCRdb keeps only in-frame clonotypes and omits some of them. Here the sample spans 50,000 to 70,000 clones, roughly four fifths being singletons. Here the sequenced sample was CD4+ or CD8+ T cells sorted from blood, taken in a trial of the OX40 agonist ivuxolimab. These TCRs come from an adult with an advanced solid tumor such as melanoma, head and neck, liver or kidney cancer.

This sequence joins TRBV28 and TRBJ1-5; TRBD1 is a possible D gene (6 bases). Germline V gene data show CDR1 as MDHEN and CDR2 as SYDVKM. This CDR3 is built from 14 residues. The ends were cut back, 5 bases at V and 6 bases at J, with 14 bases in the middle. CDR3 DNA sequence: TGTGCCAGCAGTACAGGGACCATCATTCAGCCCCAGCATTTT. Residues: CASSTGTIIQPQHF.

The V call is TRBV5-4, the J call TRBJ1-1; D is undetermined. V gave up 2 bases and J gave up 2 bases, with 4 bases separating them. Germline assignment: CDR1 SGHNT and CDR2 YYREEE (reference sequence). The CDR3 has 12 amino acids. The CDR3 nucleotides are TGTGCCAGCAGCTTCCCTAACACTGAAGCTTTCTTT. Its protein is CASSFPNTEAFF.

V gene TRBV11-1 combines with J gene TRBJ2-1, with 9 bases that match TRBD2. Trimming removed 5 bases from V and 7 bases from J; junction bases left unmatched: 12. The CDR3 spans 16 residues. Germline V gene lookup returns CDR1 SGHAT and CDR2 FQDESV (reference sequence). CDR3 region: CASSLRTSAGGNEQFF. In DNA, the CDR3 is TGTGCCAGCAGCCTAAGGACTAGCGCCGGGGGGAATGAGCAGTTCTTC.

The chain combines TRBV4-2 with TRBJ1-5; D gene unclear. The germline CDR1 and CDR2 sequences are LGHNA and YNFKEQ. The CDR3 loop spans 14 amino acids. V lost 0 bases and J 5 bases, leaving 8 bases between the germline ends. This CDR3 reads CASSQDGGDQPQHF. DNA for the CDR3: TGTGCCAGCAGCCAAGATGGTGGAGATCAGCCCCAGCATTTT.

V usage is TRBV28 and J usage is TRBJ1-6; D is ambiguous. Between the trimmed V and J ends, which lost 6 bases and 13 bases, there was a span of 13 bases. The CDR3 has 12 amino acids. Looked up from germline, CDR1 is MDHEN and CDR2 is SYDVKM. CDR3: CASSNSLTPLHF. The CDR3 DNA reads as TGTGCCAGCAGCAACAGCCTGACTCCCCTCCACTTT.

The chain has TRBV10-3 and TRBJ1-3; no reliable D call. The V end was cut by 10 bases, the J end by 2 bases, with 15 bases between. The CDR3 spans 14 residues. CDR1 and CDR2 from the germline V gene are ENHRY and SYGVKD. CDR3 nucleotide sequence: TGTGCCACCACCCTCCAGACGGCTGGAAACACCATATATTTT. It yields the protein CATTLQTAGNTIYF.

The genes are TRBV6-1 and TRBJ2-7; D possibly corresponds to TRBD1 (5 bases). This CDR3 has 11 residues. Germline V gives CDR1 MNHNS, CDR2 SASEGT. V shed 6 bases and J shed 4 bases, with 7 bases lying between them. The CDR3 DNA reads as TGTGCCAGCAGCAGACAGTACGAGCAGTACTTC. Its protein is CASSRQYEQYF.

In this sample, this clone turned up once. J is TRBJ2-6 and V is TRBV4-2; D remains ambiguous. Trimming pared 11 bases from V and 0 bases from J, leaving 11 bases between. In germline, CDR1 is LGHNA, CDR2 YNFKEQ. CDR3 length: 14 amino acids. CDR3 region: CASGRTSGANVLTF. DNA for the CDR3: TGTGCCTCCGGCCGGACCTCTGGGGCCAACGTCCTGACTTTC.

A single count supports this clone. The gene calls are TRBV30 and TRBJ2-1; D is unresolved. Germline V gene sequence: CDR1 GTSNPN, CDR2 SVGIG (reference sequence). This CDR3 has 12 amino acids. Trimming removed 1 base from V and 7 bases from J, with 8 bases in between. This chain's CDR3 is CAWSERRNEQFF. CDR3 nucleotide sequence: TGTGCCTGGAGTGAAAGGAGAAATGAGCAGTTCTTC.

This chain joins TRBV7-2 and TRBJ2-1; 11 bases map to TRBD2. The CDR3 is 17 residues long. The junction had 10 bases not matched to a gene; V was cut back by 3 bases and J by 6 bases. Looked up from germline, CDR1 is SGHTA and CDR2 is FQGNSA. CDR3 DNA: TGTGCCAGCAGCTTTCAGCAGAGAACTAGCGGGAGCAATGAGCAGTTCTTC. The encoded protein is CASSFQQRTSGSNEQFF.

The chain recombines TRBV19 with TRBJ1-6; D remains ambiguous. The CDR3 consists of 14 residues. The germline CDR1 and CDR2 sequences are LNHDA and SQIVND (reference sequence). The germline V and J ends were trimmed by 7 bases and 6 bases, with 13 bases remaining between them. CDR3 sequence (DNA): TGTGCCAGTAAGTGGCGCTCCACTAATTCACCCCTCCACTTT. Translated: CASKWRSTNSPLHF.

The rearrangement uses TRBV4-2 and TRBJ2-1; no firm D call. Trimming cost V 0 bases and J 6 bases, with 12 bases left between them. The germline CDR1 and CDR2 sequences are LGHNA and YNFKEQ. The CDR3 contains 15 residues. The CDR3 coding sequence is TGTGCCAGCAGCCAAGAAGGTGGCGGTGGCAATGAGCAGTTCTTC. This gives the protein CASSQEGGGGNEQFF.

The chain recombines TRBV7-6 with TRBJ2-7; the match to TRBD2 covers 8 bases. The CDR3 totals 13 residues. Germline trimming cut 1 base from V and 6 bases from J; bases unmatched to any gene: 2. From germline, CDR1 is SGHVS and CDR2 FNYEAQ. The CDR3 spells CASSLGRGVEQYF. The CDR3 nucleotides read TGTGCCAGCAGCTTAGGGCGGGGGGTCGAGCAGTACTTC.